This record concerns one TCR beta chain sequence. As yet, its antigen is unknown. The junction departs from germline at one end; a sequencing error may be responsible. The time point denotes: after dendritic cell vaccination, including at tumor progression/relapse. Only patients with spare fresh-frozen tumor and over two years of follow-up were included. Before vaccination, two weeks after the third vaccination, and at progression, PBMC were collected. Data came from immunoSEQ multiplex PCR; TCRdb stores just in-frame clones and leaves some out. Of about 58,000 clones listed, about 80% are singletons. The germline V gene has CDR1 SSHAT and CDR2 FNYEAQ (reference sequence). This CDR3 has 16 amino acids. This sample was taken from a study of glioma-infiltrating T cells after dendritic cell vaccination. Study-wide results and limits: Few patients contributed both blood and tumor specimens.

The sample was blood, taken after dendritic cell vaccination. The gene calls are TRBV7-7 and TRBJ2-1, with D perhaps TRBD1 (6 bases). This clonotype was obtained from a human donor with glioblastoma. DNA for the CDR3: TGTGCTAGCAGCCATCCTCGACAGGTATCATACAATGAGCAGTTCTTC. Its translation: CASSHPRQVSYNEQFF.